Below, 17 T cell receptor beta chains from the same sample are listed, as sequenced in a study of blood T cell repertoires in COVID-19. The assay was immunoSEQ multiplex PCR, and TCRdb's table has in-frame clones only and misses some. The table records 150,000 to 200,000 clones, around 82% of them present only once. The source material was peripheral blood. The receptors stem from a woman aged 40 to 50 with COVID-19, enrolled during active disease.

This chain joins TRBV5-8 and TRBJ2-5; tentative D call: TRBD1 (5 bases). The germline V and J ends were trimmed by 0 bases and 1 base, with 10 bases remaining between them. The germline CDR1 and CDR2 sequences are SGHTS and YDEGEE. CDR3 size: 15 residues. The CDR3: CASSLAPGIQETQYF. The CDR3 coding sequence is TGTGCCAGCAGCTTGGCCCCAGGGATCCAAGAGACCCAGTACTTC.

This clone was found a few times. Mismatch with germline at one junction end may stem from a read error. This rearrangement joins TRBV7-7 to TRBJ2-2, with D perhaps matching TRBD1 (5 bases). Germline CDR1 and CDR2: SSHAT and FNYEAQ (reference sequence). The CDR3 extends over 14 amino acids. The chain's CDR3 is CASSITQGPGELFF. The DNA for the CDR3 is TGTGCTAGCAGTATTACGCAGGGTCCCGGGGAGCTGTTTTTT.

This clone was seen just once. This chain links TRBV24-1 with TRBJ2-1, with 10 nucleotides matching TRBD2. Germline CDR1 and CDR2: KGHDR and SFDVKD. There are 13 residues in the CDR3. J lost 7 bases, V lost 8 bases, and 4 bases had no gene match. CDR3 bases: TGTGCCACCAACCTAGCGGGAGAAAATGAGCAGTTCTTC. Amino acids: CATNLAGENEQFF.

CDR3 loop: CATSDPGLAGGKDNTGELFF. In DNA form, the CDR3 reads TGTGCCACCAGTGACCCTGGACTAGCGGGAGGAAAGGATAACACCGGGGAGCTGTTTTTT. The chain uses TRBV24-1 and TRBJ2-2; 14 bases are shared with TRBD2. CDR1 is KGHDR and CDR2 is SFDVKD in the germline V gene. Trimming at V came to 4 bases and at J to 2 bases, leaving 11 bases not matched to a gene. This CDR3 has 20 amino acids.

The genes are TRBV28 and TRBJ2-7; 8 bases are shared with TRBD1. CDR1 and CDR2 (germline): MDHEN, SYDVKM. The trim removed 4 bases at V and 0 bases at J, leaving 5 bases unmatched. CDR3 length: 15 amino acids. In DNA, the CDR3 is TGTGCCAGCAGTTCATGGACAGGGAGCTCCTACGAGCAGTACTTC. As protein: CASSSWTGSSYEQYF.

This clone was recorded once. The chain couples TRBV5-8 to TRBJ1-2; D unresolved. Looked up from germline, CDR1 is SGHTS and CDR2 is YDEGEE. The V and J ends lost 1 base and 4 bases respectively, with 11 bases between them. The CDR3 sequence is 14 residues long. The CDR3 sequence: CASSLIGLGYGYTF. The CDR3 DNA follows: TGTGCCAGCAGCTTGATCGGGTTGGGCTATGGCTACACCTTC. The whole variable domain, filled in from reference TRBV5-8 and TRBJ1-2, reads EAGVTQSPTHLIKTRGQQATLRCSPISGHTSVYWYQQALGLGLQFLLWYDEGEERNRGNFPPRFSGRQFPNYSSELNVNALELEDSALYLCASSLIGLGYGYTFGSGTRLTVV.

The chain couples TRBV6-5 to TRBJ2-5, with TRBD2 matching over 11 bases. This CDR3 comprises 14 residues. V lost 8 bases, J lost 1 base, and 3 bases stayed unmatched. In germline, CDR1 is MNHEY, CDR2 SVGAGI. The CDR3: CASGTSGGQETQYF. CDR3 bases: TGTGCCAGCGGAACTAGCGGGGGCCAAGAGACCCAGTACTTC.

Only a few counts were recorded for this clone. The chain uses TRBV30 and TRBJ2-3; D remains unclear. The CDR3 has 15 residues. V shed 8 bases and J shed 0 bases, with 18 bases lying between them. CDR1 and CDR2 (germline): GTSNPN, SVGIG (reference sequence). In DNA, the CDR3 is TGTGCCCTCCAGGCACCAGCCCCCAGCACAGATACGCAGTATTTT. Amino acid sequence: CALQAPAPSTDTQYF.

The rearrangement joins TRBV7-6 to TRBJ2-3, with TRBD1 matching over 8 bases. This CDR3 is 14 amino acids long. Trimming took 5 bases from V and 3 from J; bases not matched to a gene: 4. Germline V gene data show CDR1 as SGHVS and CDR2 as FNYEAQ. CDR3 loop: CASSTRQGTDTQYF. DNA for the CDR3: TGTGCCAGCAGCACGAGACAGGGGACAGATACGCAGTATTTT.

J is TRBJ2-3 and V is TRBV2, with D perhaps TRBD1 (6 bases). Germline-derived CDR1 and CDR2 are SNHLY and FYNNEI. CDR3 length: 15 residues. V lost 8 bases to trimming and J lost 5 bases, with 20 bases between them. Here the CDR3 DNA reads TGTGCCAGCGGGACACCAAGCGGCCCTGGAGATACGCAGTATTTT. It codes for CASGTPSGPGDTQYF.

This sequence joins TRBV5-4 and TRBJ1-1, with 7 bases fitting TRBD1. There are 14 residues in the CDR3. The germline CDR1 and CDR2 sequences are SGHNT and YYREEE (reference sequence). Trimming at V came to 4 bases and at J to 4 bases, leaving 7 bases not matched to a gene. CDR3 loop: CASSRKQGRTEAFF. The CDR3 nucleotides are TGTGCCAGCAGCCGTAAACAGGGGCGCACTGAAGCTTTCTTT.

The CDR3 coding sequence is TGTGCCATCAGTGAGTTCGGGACAGGTGAAGCTTTCTTT. This gives the protein CAISEFGTGEAFF. The genes are TRBV10-3 and TRBJ1-1; 8 positions match TRBD1. Germline V gives CDR1 ENHRY, CDR2 SYGVKD. The J segment lost 7 bases and the V segment lost 1 base, leaving 2 bases of the junction unmatched. The CDR3 spans 13 residues.

Comments on this clone: The identical CDR3 is also encoded by other nucleotide sequences in the sample. The rearrangement links TRBV7-3 to TRBJ2-3; 10 bases are a match to TRBD2. This CDR3 has 15 residues. The V segment lost 5 bases and the J segment 6 bases; nucleotides outside the gene matches: 8. Germline V gene data show CDR1 as SGHTA and CDR2 as FQGTGA. CDR3: CASSKSGGAVDTQYF. The CDR3 DNA reads as TGTGCCAGCAGCAAAAGCGGGGGGGCGGTGGATACGCAGTATTTT.

CDR3 DNA sequence: TGTGCCAGCAGCTCGGGCGGGGCCCGGGGTAGCACAGATACGCAGTATTTT. Translated: CASSSGGARGSTDTQYF. This chain uses TRBV5-4 with TRBJ2-3, with D tentatively TRBD2 (6 bases). Trimming took 3 bases from V and 0 from J, leaving 17 bases between them. The CDR3 is made up of 17 amino acids. The germline gives CDR1 SGHNT, CDR2 YYREEE (reference sequence).

The rearrangement links TRBV28 to TRBJ1-1; D not certain. The CDR3 runs to 13 residues. V was shortened by 7 bases and J by 4 bases, with 13 bases between the two germline ends. The germline gives CDR1 MDHEN, CDR2 SYDVKM. The CDR3 here is CASNYIGGTEAFF. For the CDR3, the DNA is TGTGCCAGCAACTATATTGGAGGCACTGAAGCTTTCTTT.

The CDR3 loop reads CATSDLGAGNTGELFF. The CDR3 DNA is TGTGCCACCAGTGATTTAGGGGCAGGGAACACCGGGGAGCTGTTTTTT. This chain links TRBV24-1 with TRBJ2-2, with a tentative D call TRBD1 (5 bases). This CDR3 is 16 amino acids long. Germline-derived CDR1 and CDR2 are KGHDR and SFDVKD. V was cut by 1 base and J by 1 base, with 9 bases left in between.

J is TRBJ2-1 and V is TRBV3-1 (or the pseudogene TRBV3-2), with 11 nucleotides matching TRBD2. Germline CDR1 and CDR2: LGHDT and YNNKEL (reference sequence). The CDR3 totals 17 residues. V lost 2 bases, J lost 13 bases, and 16 bases stayed unmatched. The CDR3 DNA sequence: TGTGCCAGCAGCCAAAGGGGTGGGGGAAGGACTAGCGGGCGACAGTTCTTC. This sequence encodes CASSQRGGGRTSGRQFF.